This passage covers 14 T cell receptor beta chains from one sample sequenced in a study of cytomegalovirus exposure and HLA in healthy donors. PCR primers comprised 60 Vbeta and 13 Jbeta primers. Method: immunoSEQ multiplex PCR; TCRdb's copy keeps in-frame clones and lacks some. The sample data list about 82,000 clones. What was sequenced was PBMCs. The receptors shown here come from a young woman in good health and CMV-seronegative.

The chain links TRBV4-2 to TRBJ1-1, with D perhaps TRBD1 (6 bases). CDR3 size: 17 residues. Germline assignment: CDR1 LGHNA and CDR2 YNFKEQ. The V and J ends lost 0 bases and 0 bases respectively, with 14 bases between them. As DNA, the CDR3 is TGTGCCAGCAGCCAAGAGGCAGGACAGCCCATGAACACTGAAGCTTTCTTT. Translated: CASSQEAGQPMNTEAFF.

The chain recombines TRBV6-1 with TRBJ1-4; possibly TRBD1 for D (5 bases). Per the germline V gene, CDR1 is MNHNS and CDR2 is SASEGT. The CDR3 extends over 13 amino acids. Trimming removed 9 bases at V and 7 bases at J, with 15 bases between. CDR3 in DNA: TGTGCCAGTTCACAGGTTTGGGGTGAAAAACTGTTTTTT. It codes for CASSQVWGEKLFF.

This chain joins TRBV28 and TRBJ1-1; the D is unclear. The germline V and J ends were trimmed by 6 bases and 0 bases, with 17 bases remaining between them. CDR3 length equals 16 residues. Germline V gene data show CDR1 as MDHEN and CDR2 as SYDVKM. The CDR3: CASRRWWGGMNTEAFF. CDR3 coding DNA: TGTGCCAGCAGGCGCTGGTGGGGAGGGATGAACACTGAAGCTTTCTTT. The whole variable domain, filled in from reference TRBV28 and TRBJ1-1, reads DVKVTQSSRYLVKRTGEKVFLECVQDMDHENMFWYRQDPGLGLRLIYFSYDVKMKEKGDIPEGYSVSREKKERFSLILESASTNQTSMYLCASRRWWGGMNTEAFFGQGTRLTVV.

This chain joins TRBV7-9 and TRBJ2-3; the match to TRBD1 covers 7 bases. The germline V gene encodes CDR1 SEHNR and CDR2 FQNEAQ (reference sequence). Trimming removed 5 bases from V and 5 bases from J; junction bases left unmatched: 13. CDR3 length: 16 residues. The CDR3 region has the DNA TGTGCCAGCAGCCCCACGACAGGGATGGCCGGAGATACGCAGTATTTT. It translates to CASSPTTGMAGDTQYF.

The V gene is TRBV2, the J gene TRBJ1-2; D unresolved. CDR1 and CDR2 (germline): SNHLY, FYNNEI. The CDR3 has 15 residues. The V and J ends lost 3 bases and 0 bases respectively, with 11 bases between them. This CDR3 reads CASSERQNTNYGYTF. The CDR3 coding sequence is TGTGCCAGCAGTGAGAGGCAGAACACTAACTATGGCTACACCTTC. Together with reference TRBV2 and TRBJ1-2, the CDR3 gives the full variable domain: EPEVTQTPSHQVTQMGQEVILRCVPISNHLYFYWYRQILGQKVEFLVSFYNNEISEKSEIFDDQFSVERPDGSNFTLKIRSTKLEDSAMYFCASSERQNTNYGYTFGSGTRLTVV.

This sequence joins TRBV12-5 and TRBJ2-3, with TRBD2 identical over 9 bases. J lost 3 bases, V lost 2 bases, and 6 bases had no gene match. Germline V gene sequence: CDR1 LGHNT, CDR2 FRNRAP. This CDR3 contains 16 residues. The CDR3 sequence is CASGLSLAGNTDTQYF. The CDR3 DNA sequence: TGTGCTAGTGGTTTGAGTCTAGCGGGGAATACAGATACGCAGTATTTT.

The gene calls are TRBV5-8 and TRBJ1-3; 8 positions agree with TRBD1. V lost 0 bases, J lost 0 bases, and 5 bases stayed unmatched. The germline CDR1 and CDR2 sequences are SGHTS and YDEGEE. The CDR3 is 17 amino acids. DNA for the CDR3: TGTGCCAGCAGCTTGGGTACAGGGGGGTTCTCTGGAAACACCATATATTTT. Protein sequence: CASSLGTGGFSGNTIYF.

The chain employs TRBV9 and TRBJ2-7; no clear D. CDR3 length equals 14 residues. Between the trimmed V and J ends, which lost 0 bases and 3 bases, there was a span of 10 bases. CDR1 and CDR2 (germline): SGDLS, YYNGEE. CDR3 coding DNA: TGTGCCAGCAGCGTAGGCATAGAGAACTACGAGCAGTACTTC. Protein sequence: CASSVGIENYEQYF.

This chain links TRBV2 with TRBJ1-2, with 7 positions matching TRBD1. The V gene's germline CDR1 is SNHLY and CDR2 FYNNEI. This CDR3 is 13 amino acids long. V lost 10 bases, J lost 3 bases, and 8 bases stayed unmatched. The CDR3 spells CATTGQPDYGYTF. The CDR3 DNA reads as TGTGCCACCACGGGACAGCCTGACTATGGCTACACCTTC.

The V and J genes are TRBV29-1 and TRBJ2-1; D is possibly TRBD2 (6 bases). This CDR3 is 13 amino acids long. Germline values: CDR1 SQVTM, CDR2 ANQGSEA. The ends were cut back, 4 bases at V and 3 bases at J, with 10 bases in the middle. The CDR3 here is CSVAFGSYNEQFF. CDR3 bases: TGCAGCGTTGCGTTCGGGAGCTACAATGAGCAGTTCTTC.

The V call is TRBV19, the J call TRBJ2-3; the match to TRBD2 covers 7 bases. This CDR3 has 14 residues. From germline, CDR1 is LNHDA and CDR2 SQIVND (reference sequence). Trimming at V came to 6 bases and at J to 1 base, leaving 4 bases not matched to a gene. CDR3 sequence: CASRGLGGTDTQYF. The DNA for the CDR3 is TGTGCCAGTAGAGGACTAGGTGGCACAGATACGCAGTATTTT.

The chain is built from TRBV19 and TRBJ2-3, with 8 bases lining up with TRBD2. The CDR3 length is 19 residues. V trimming: 5 bases; J trimming: 0 bases; junction bases outside the gene matches: 16. CDR1 is LNHDA and CDR2 is SQIVND in the germline V gene (reference sequence). The CDR3 loop reads CASSPQSGLGSYSTDTQYF. The CDR3 DNA reads as TGTGCCAGTAGTCCACAATCGGGACTAGGATCTTATAGCACAGATACGCAGTATTTT.

This chain's CDR3 is CASGLGLADYNEQFF. Here the CDR3 DNA reads TGTGCTAGTGGTTTGGGACTAGCGGACTACAATGAGCAGTTCTTC. V and J are TRBV12-5 and TRBJ2-1, with 9 positions matching TRBD2. The CDR3 is 15 residues long. Per germline, CDR1 LGHNT and CDR2 FRNRAP. V gave up 1 base and J gave up 3 bases; unmatched junction bases: 1.

The chain combines TRBV6-5 with TRBJ1-1, with D possibly matching TRBD1 (5 bases). V lost 6 bases to trimming and J lost 2 bases, with 13 bases between them. There are 14 residues in the CDR3. Germline CDR1 MNHEY, CDR2 SVGAGI. CDR3 coding DNA: TGTGCCAGCAGACCGTGGGGGGAAAACACTGAAGCTTTCTTT. It yields the protein CASRPWGENTEAFF.